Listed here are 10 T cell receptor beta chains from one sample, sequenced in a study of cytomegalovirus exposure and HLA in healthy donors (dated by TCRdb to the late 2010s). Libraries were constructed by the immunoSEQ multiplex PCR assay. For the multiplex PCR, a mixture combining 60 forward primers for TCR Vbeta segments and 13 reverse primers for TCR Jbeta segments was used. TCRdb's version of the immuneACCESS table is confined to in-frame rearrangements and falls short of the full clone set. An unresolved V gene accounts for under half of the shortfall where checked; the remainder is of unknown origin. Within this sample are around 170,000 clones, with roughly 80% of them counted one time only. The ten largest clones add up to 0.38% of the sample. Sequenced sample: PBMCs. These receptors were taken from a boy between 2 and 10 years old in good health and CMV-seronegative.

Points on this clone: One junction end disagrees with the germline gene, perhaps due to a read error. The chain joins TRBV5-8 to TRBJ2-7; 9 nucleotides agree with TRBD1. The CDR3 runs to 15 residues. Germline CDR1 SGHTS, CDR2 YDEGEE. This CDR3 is CASSLEGTGSSEQYF. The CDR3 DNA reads TGTGCCAGCAGCTTGGAAGGGACAGGGTCCTCCGAGCAGTACTTC.

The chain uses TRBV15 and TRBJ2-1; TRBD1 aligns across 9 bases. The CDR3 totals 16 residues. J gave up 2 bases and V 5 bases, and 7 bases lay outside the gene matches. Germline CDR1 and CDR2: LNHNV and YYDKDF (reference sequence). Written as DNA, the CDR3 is TGTGCCACCAGCGGGAGGGGGACAGGGCCCTACAATGAGCAGTTCTTC. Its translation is CATSGRGTGPYNEQFF.

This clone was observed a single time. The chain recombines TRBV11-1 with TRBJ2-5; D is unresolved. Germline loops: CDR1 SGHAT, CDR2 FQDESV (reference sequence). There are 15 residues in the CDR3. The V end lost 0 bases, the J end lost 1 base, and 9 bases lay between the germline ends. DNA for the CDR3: TGTGCCAGCAGCTTAGCGCGGTATGGCCAAGAGACCCAGTACTTC. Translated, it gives CASSLARYGQETQYF.

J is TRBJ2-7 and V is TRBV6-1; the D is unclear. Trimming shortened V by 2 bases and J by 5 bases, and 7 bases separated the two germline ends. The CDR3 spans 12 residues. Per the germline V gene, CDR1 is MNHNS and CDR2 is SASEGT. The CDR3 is CASSENVNEQYF. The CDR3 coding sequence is TGTGCCAGCAGTGAAAATGTCAACGAGCAGTACTTC.

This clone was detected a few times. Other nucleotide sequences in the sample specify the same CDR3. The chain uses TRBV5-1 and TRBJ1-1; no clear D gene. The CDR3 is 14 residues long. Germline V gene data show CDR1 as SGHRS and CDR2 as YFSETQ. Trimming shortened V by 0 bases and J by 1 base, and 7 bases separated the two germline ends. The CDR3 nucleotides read TGCGCCAGCAGCTTGGGGCATTCGAACACTGAAGCTTTCTTT. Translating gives CASSLGHSNTEAFF.

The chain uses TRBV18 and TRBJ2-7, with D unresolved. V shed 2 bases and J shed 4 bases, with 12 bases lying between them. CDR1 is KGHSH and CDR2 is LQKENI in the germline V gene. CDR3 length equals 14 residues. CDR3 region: CASSPEVSLYEQYF. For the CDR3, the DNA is TGTGCCAGCTCACCAGAGGTATCCCTTTACGAGCAGTACTTC. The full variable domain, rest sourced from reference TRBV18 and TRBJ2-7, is NAGVMQNPRHLVRRRGQEARLRCSPMKGHSHVYWYRQLPEEGLKFMVYLQKENIIDESGMPKERFSAEFPKEGPSILRIQQVVRGDSAAYFCASSPEVSLYEQYFGPGTRLTVT.

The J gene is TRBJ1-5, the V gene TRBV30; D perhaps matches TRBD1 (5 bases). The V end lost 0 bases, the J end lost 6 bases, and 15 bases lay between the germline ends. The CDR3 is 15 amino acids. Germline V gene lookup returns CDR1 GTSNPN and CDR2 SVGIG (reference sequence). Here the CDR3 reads CAWSVQVSDVQPQHF. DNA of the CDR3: TGTGCCTGGAGTGTACAGGTCTCGGACGTTCAGCCCCAGCATTTT.

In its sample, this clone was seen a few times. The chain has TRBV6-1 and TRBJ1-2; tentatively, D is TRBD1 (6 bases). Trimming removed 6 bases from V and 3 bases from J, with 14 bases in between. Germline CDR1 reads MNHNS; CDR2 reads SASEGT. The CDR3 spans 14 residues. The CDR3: CASSPTGYHYGYTF. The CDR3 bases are TGTGCCAGCAGCCCAACAGGGTACCACTATGGCTACACCTTC.

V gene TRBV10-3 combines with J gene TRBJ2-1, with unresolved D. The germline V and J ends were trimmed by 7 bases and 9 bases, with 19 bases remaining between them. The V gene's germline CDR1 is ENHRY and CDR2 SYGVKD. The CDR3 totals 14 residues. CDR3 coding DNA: TGTGCCATCATGCGCCTGGGTAGTTCGGGTGAGCAGTTCTTC. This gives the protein CAIMRLGSSGEQFF.

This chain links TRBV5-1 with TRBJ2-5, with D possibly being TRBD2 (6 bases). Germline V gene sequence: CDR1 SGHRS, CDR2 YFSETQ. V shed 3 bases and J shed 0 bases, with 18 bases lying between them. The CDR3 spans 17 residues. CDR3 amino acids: CASSSNPGSGDQETQYF. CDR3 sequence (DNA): TGCGCCAGCAGCTCTAATCCAGGGTCGGGGGACCAAGAGACCCAGTACTTC. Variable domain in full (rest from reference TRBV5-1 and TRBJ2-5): KAGVTQTPRYLIKTRGQQVTLSCSPISGHRSVSWYQQTPGQGLQFLFEYFSETQRNKGNFPGRFSGRQFSNSRSEMNVSTLELGDSALYLCASSSNPGSGDQETQYFGPGTRLLVL.